These 13 T cell receptor beta chains share one sample of origin, sequenced in a study of T-cell reconstitution after alpha-beta-depleted transplantation in children. Unique molecular identifiers tagged the TCRbeta library. TCRdb redid the calling of the PCR reads with MiXCR, one entry per CDR3 protein. The sample includes around 370,000 distinct CDR3 sequences, roughly 16% of them seen just once. The sequences come from PBMCs, mostly from graft donor cells, collected 360 days after TCRalphabeta/CD19-depleted stem cell transplant. The source is a male patient aged 2-9 years who had a stem cell transplant for acute lymphoblastic leukemia, so the T cells may come from the graft donor.

This chain joins TRBV6-2 or TRBV6-3 and TRBJ2-2, with 7 bases lining up with TRBD2. The CDR3 runs to 14 residues. Trimming at V came to 9 bases and at J to 4 bases, leaving 8 bases not matched to a gene. The germline CDR1 and CDR2 sequences are MNHEY and SVGEGT. CDR3 in amino acids: CARDERDPTGELFF. In DNA form, the CDR3 reads TGTGCCAGAGACGAGCGGGACCCCACCGGGGAGCTGTTTTTT.

The sample holds many counts of this clonotype. The V call is TRBV27, the J call TRBJ2-1; 7 bases are shared with TRBD1. The trim removed 4 bases at V and 5 bases at J, leaving 8 bases unmatched. Germline-derived CDR1 and CDR2 are MNHEY and SMNVEV (reference sequence). This CDR3 is 15 amino acids long. DNA for the CDR3: TGTGCCAGCAGTTCGCAGGGACAGCAAAACAATGAGCAGTTCTTC. Translating it yields CASSSQGQQNNEQFF.

V is TRBV6-6 and J is TRBJ1-2; D ambiguous. Looked up from germline, CDR1 is MNHNY and CDR2 is SVGAGI (reference sequence). There are 13 residues in the CDR3. Trimming took 2 bases from V and 5 from J, leaving 9 bases between them. The CDR3 reads CASSYGQVYGYTF. The CDR3 DNA reads TGTGCCAGCAGTTACGGTCAGGTTTATGGCTACACCTTC.

This clonotype appeared a few times. The chain joins TRBV12-3 or TRBV12-4 to TRBJ2-3, with 10 positions matching TRBD2. With V trimmed by 7 bases and J by 4 bases, 11 bases remained unmatched. This CDR3 is 16 amino acids long. The CDR3 DNA follows: TGTGCCAGCACTCCTGGGGTAGCGGGAGGAGCAGATACGCAGTATTTT. Amino acid sequence: CASTPGVAGGADTQYF.

This clonotype has a handful of counts. The chain links TRBV5-6 to TRBJ2-7; D gene uncertain. The CDR3 is 11 residues long. Germline CDR1 reads SGHDT; CDR2 reads YYEEEE. Trimming took 4 bases from V and 2 from J, leaving 4 bases between them. As DNA, the CDR3 is TGTGCCAGCAGCAAGACCTACGAGCAGTACTTC. Its protein is CASSKTYEQYF.

V is TRBV7-6 and J is TRBJ2-1; D possibly corresponds to TRBD2 (5 bases). The V end was cut by 2 bases, the J end by 13 bases, with 15 bases between. The CDR3 runs 13 residues. Germline loops: CDR1 SGHVS, CDR2 FNYEAQ. CDR3 residues: CASSLTRLTGQFF. In DNA form, the CDR3 reads TGTGCCAGCAGCTTAACCCGATTAACGGGACAGTTCTTC.

In DNA, the CDR3 is TGCAGCGTTGGGGGGGGCCTTCCAGGGGTCCCAGATACGCAGTATTTT. Translation gives CSVGGGLPGVPDTQYF. The V call is TRBV29-1, the J call TRBJ2-3; D is possibly TRBD2 (7 bases). Trimming pared 4 bases from V and 4 bases from J, leaving 21 bases between. The CDR3 consists of 16 residues. Germline CDR1 is SQVTM and CDR2 is ANQGSEA.

In nucleotides, the CDR3 is TGTGCCAGCAGTGGGACAGGGTGGGGGACCCAGTACTTC. This sequence encodes CASSGTGWGTQYF. J is TRBJ2-5 and V is TRBV28; 9 nucleotides agree with TRBD1. There are 13 residues in the CDR3. The germline V gene encodes CDR1 MDHEN and CDR2 SYDVKM. After removal of 5 bases from V and 7 bases from J, the junction contained 5 bases not matched to a gene.

This clonotype was seen a few times. This sequence joins TRBV20-1 and TRBJ1-5, with a weak D call TRBD1 (6 bases). V dropped 6 bases and J dropped 4 bases, with 19 bases sitting between them. Germline V CDR1 and CDR2: DFQATT, SNEGSKA (reference sequence). This CDR3 spans 15 amino acids. The CDR3 spells CSAPLTGRLNQPQHF. The CDR3 DNA is TGCAGTGCACCTCTAACAGGGAGGCTTAATCAGCCCCAGCATTTT.

At least ten counts were recorded for this clonotype. DNA of the CDR3: TGTGCCAGCAGTTTACAGGAGGGCTCCTACGAGCAGTACTTC. Protein product: CASSLQEGSYEQYF. The chain uses TRBV12-3 or TRBV12-4 and TRBJ2-7; a weak D match, TRBD2 (6 bases). This CDR3 contains 14 residues. V was cut by 2 bases and J by 0 bases, with 8 bases left in between.

The chain couples TRBV20-1 to TRBJ1-5; no firm D call. Germline-derived CDR1 and CDR2 are DFQATT and SNEGSKA (reference sequence). Trimming stripped 2 bases from V and 0 bases from J, with 8 bases between. This CDR3 contains 14 residues. The CDR3 sequence is CSARRVNSNQPQHF. CDR3 DNA: TGCAGTGCTAGAAGAGTTAATAGCAATCAGCCCCAGCATTTT.

The chain has TRBV20-1 and TRBJ2-5, with 7 nucleotides matching TRBD2. The CDR3 is 14 residues long. In germline, CDR1 is DFQATT, CDR2 SNEGSKA (reference sequence). V trimming: 6 bases; J trimming: 4 bases; junction bases outside the gene matches: 11. Here the CDR3 reads CSAHRRETLETQYF. CDR3 sequence (DNA): TGCAGTGCCCACCGGCGGGAGACTTTAGAGACCCAGTACTTC.

A few counts support this clonotype. The V and J genes are TRBV5-5 and TRBJ2-1; 9 bases are shared with TRBD2. Germline CDR1 is SGHKS and CDR2 is YYEKEE (reference sequence). The ends lost 5 bases at V and 4 bases at J; junction bases unmatched: 7. The CDR3 runs to 15 residues. CDR3 sequence (DNA): TGTGCCAGCAGGATGGTCCTAGCGGGATACAATGAGCAGTTCTTC. Translating gives CASRMVLAGYNEQFF.